The entry that follows covers one TCR beta chain sequence. The CDR3 loop spans 14 amino acids. Germline values: CDR1 SGHTA, CDR2 FQGNSA. V was cut by 10 bases and J by 2 bases, with 18 bases left in between. The repertoire was sequenced with immunoSEQ multiplex PCR; TCRdb's copy has only in-frame clones and lacks some. The data hold more than 75,000 clones, with 80% to 90% observed a single time. This record comes from a study of OX40 agonist ivuxolimab in advanced cancers. This clonotype was obtained from an adult with an advanced solid tumor such as melanoma, head and neck, liver or kidney cancer. V is TRBV7-2 and J is TRBJ2-7, with D tentatively TRBD2 (7 bases). The sample was CD4+ or CD8+ T cells sorted from blood, taken in a trial of the OX40 agonist ivuxolimab. CDR3 sequence: CATSPWGGTYEQYF. CDR3 in DNA: TGTGCCACCTCACCATGGGGGGGCACCTACGAGCAGTACTTC.